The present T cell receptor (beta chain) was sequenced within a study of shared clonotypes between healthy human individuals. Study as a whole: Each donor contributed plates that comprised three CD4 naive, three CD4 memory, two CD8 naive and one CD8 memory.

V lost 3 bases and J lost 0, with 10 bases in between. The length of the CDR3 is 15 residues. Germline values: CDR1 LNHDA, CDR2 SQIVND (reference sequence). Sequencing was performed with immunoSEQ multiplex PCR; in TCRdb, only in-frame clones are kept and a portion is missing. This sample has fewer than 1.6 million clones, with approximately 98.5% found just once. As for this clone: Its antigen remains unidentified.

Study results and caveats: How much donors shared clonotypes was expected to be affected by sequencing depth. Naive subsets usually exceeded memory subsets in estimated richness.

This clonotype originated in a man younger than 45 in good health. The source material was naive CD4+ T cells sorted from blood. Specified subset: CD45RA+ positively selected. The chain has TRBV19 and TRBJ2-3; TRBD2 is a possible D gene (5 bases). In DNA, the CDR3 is TGTGCCAGTAGTATCTACGGCGGGAGCACAGATACGCAGTATTTT. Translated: CASSIYGGSTDTQYF.